The rows below give T cell receptor beta chains drawn from one sample of a study of shared clonotypes between healthy human individuals. The table came from immunoSEQ multiplex PCR; TCRdb's copy has only in-frame clones and leaves some out. Of some 500,000 clones in the sample, 60% to 80% were seen once. Sample: PBMCs. All receptors derive from a woman between 40 and 50 years old in good health. Some clones in this sample may be carry-over from other donors' samples. CDR3s include the opening cysteine and the closing phenylalanine or tryptophan. D genes are given only for firm matches. Part of the rows lack a size; the others show once, few, many or a class for expanded clones.

v_gene	abundance	j_gene	d_gene	CDR3nt	CDR3aa
TRBV28	-	TRBJ2-7	-	TGTGCCAGCAGTTTATTATCCGACAGCTCCTACGAGCAGTACTTC	CASSLLSDSSYEQYF
TRBV9	-	TRBJ2-1	TRBD2	TGTGCCAGCAGCCCCTCCGGCGGGAGACGCAATGAGCAGTTCTTC	CASSPSGGRRNEQFF
TRBV18	-	TRBJ2-5	TRBD1	TGTGCCAGCTCACCACCGGGACAGGAAGAGACCCAGTACTTC	CASSPPGQEETQYF
TRBV19	-	TRBJ2-1	TRBD2	TGTGCCAGTAGTAACTTCGGACTAGCGGACAATGAGCAGTTCTTC	CASSNFGLADNEQFF
TRBV5-1	-	TRBJ1-2	-	TGCGCCAGCAGCTTGAAAGGCCATCATGGCTACACCTTC	CASSLKGHHGYTF
TRBV7-7	-	TRBJ2-2	-	TGTGCTAGCAGCTTAGGCACCGGGGAGCTGTTTTTT	CASSLGTGELFF
TRBV9	-	TRBJ2-3	TRBD2	TGTGCCAGCAGCGTAAGGTCCGGGACTAGCGCATCAGATACGCAGTATTTT	CASSVRSGTSASDTQYF
TRBV7-9	-	TRBJ1-1	-	TGTGCCAGCAGCTTATATGAGAACACTGAAGCTTTCTTT	CASSLYENTEAFF
TRBV5-4	-	TRBJ2-7	-	TGTGCCAGCGGCGACAGGATCTCCTACGAGCAGTACTTC	CASGDRISYEQYF
TRBV19	-	TRBJ1-1	TRBD1	TGTGCCAGTAGGGCCAGGACAGGGAAGAGGAACACTGAAGCTTTCTTT	CASRARTGKRNTEAFF
TRBV19	-	TRBJ1-2	-	TGTGCCAGTAGTATACCCGGGACGGGCTATGGCTACACCTTC	CASSIPGTGYGYTF
TRBV5-6	-	TRBJ1-1	TRBD1	TGTGCCAGCAGCTTTGGGACAGGGGCGACGAACACTGAAGCTTTCTTT	CASSFGTGATNTEAFF
TRBV7-3	once	TRBJ2-3	TRBD2	TGTGCCAGCAGCCCAGGGACTAGCGGGAGCGTGGATACGCAGTATTTT	CASSPGTSGSVDTQYF
TRBV28	-	TRBJ2-1	TRBD1	TGTGCCAGCAGTCCTCTGGACAGGGGGCTACGAAATGAGCAGTTCTTC	CASSPLDRGLRNEQFF
TRBV7-9	-	TRBJ1-1	-	TGTGCCAGCAGCTTATACCCCGGGACGGTGAACACTGAAGCTTTCTTT	CASSLYPGTVNTEAFF
TRBV4-3	-	TRBJ2-2	-	TGCGCCAGCAGCCAACGGTCAGGGGAAGGCGGGGAGCTGTTTTTT	CASSQRSGEGGELFF
TRBV10-1	-	TRBJ2-1	TRBD2	TGCGCCAGCAGTGGGGGGACTAGCGGGAGTGAGCAGTTCTTC	CASSGGTSGSEQFF
TRBV7-9	many	TRBJ2-3	TRBD2	TGTGCCAGCAGCTTTTCCGGGACTAGCGGGACAATGGATACGCAGTATTTT	CASSFSGTSGTMDTQYF
TRBV5-6	-	TRBJ2-2	TRBD1	TGTGCCAGCAGCTTGGACAGGGGAAACGGGGAGCTGTTTTTT	CASSLDRGNGELFF
TRBV6-5	many	TRBJ2-1	TRBD2	TGTGCCAGCAGACGGACTAGCGGTGGTGAGCAGTTCTTC	CASRRTSGGEQFF
TRBV30	-	TRBJ1-1	-	TGTGCTTGGAGTGTAGACCGGGACACTGAAGCTTTCTTT	CAWSVDRDTEAFF
TRBV5-6	-	TRBJ1-2	-	TGTGCCAGCAGCTTGGGCCCCTCAGGCAGCTATGGCTACACCTTC	CASSLGPSGSYGYTF
TRBV18	once	TRBJ2-6	TRBD1	TGTGCCAGCTCACCGACAGGGGCAACTGGGGCCAACGTCCTGACTTTC	CASSPTGATGANVLTF
TRBV27	-	TRBJ2-7	-	TGTGCCAGCAGTTTTTATAACAGCCACGAGCAGTACTTC	CASSFYNSHEQYF
TRBV23-1	once	TRBJ1-1	-	TGCGCCAGCACCAGCGGGATGAACACTGAAGCTTTCTTT	CASTSGMNTEAFF
TRBV11-3	-	TRBJ2-3	TRBD1	TGTGCCAGCAGCTCGACAGGGGGCGCGTCAGATACGCAGTATTTT	CASSSTGGASDTQYF
TRBV30	-	TRBJ1-2	TRBD1	TGTGCCTGGAGCCTCGGGACAGGGGGTTATGGCTACACCTTC	CAWSLGTGGYGYTF
TRBV6-5	-	TRBJ2-7	-	TGTGCCAGCAGCCTATTCGGGGGGCCCCACTACGAGCAGTACTTC	CASSLFGGPHYEQYF
TRBV27	-	TRBJ2-7	-	TGTGCCAGCAGTTTAATAAGAGGAGGGCTCCTGCCCTACGAGCAGTACTTC	CASSLIRGGLLPYEQYF
TRBV25-1	-	TRBJ2-7	-	TGTGCCAGCAGAGGCAGGCCCTACGAGCAGTACTTC	CASRGRPYEQYF
TRBV7-2	-	TRBJ2-7	-	TGTGCCAGCAGCTTAGGGTGGGACCTAGCGACCGAGCAGTACTTC	CASSLGWDLATEQYF
TRBV2	-	TRBJ2-2	-	TGTGCCAGGAAACGAGGGGACACCGGGGAGCTGTTTTTT	CARKRGDTGELFF
TRBV5-1	-	TRBJ2-1	-	TGCGCCAGCAGGAAGGAAACAGGATACTCCTACAATGAGCAGTTCTTC	CASRKETGYSYNEQFF
TRBV11-3	-	TRBJ2-3	TRBD2	TGTGCCAGCAGCTTAGGAGGCAGGACGGCGCGGGAGGCCGGGACAGATACGCAGTATTTT	CASSLGGRTAREAGTDTQYF
TRBV5-8	-	TRBJ1-2	-	TGTGCCAGCAGCCGCGCGACCTACGTAGGGGGCTACACCTTC	CASSRATYVGGYTF
TRBV5-1	-	TRBJ1-2	-	TGCGCCAGCAGCTTGGTGGGGAATGGCTACACCTTC	CASSLVGNGYTF
TRBV28	-	TRBJ2-7	-	TGTGCCAGCAGTTTTCGGCTGTCGGCGTCCTACGAGCAGTACTTC	CASSFRLSASYEQYF
TRBV4-2	-	TRBJ2-5	-	TGTGCCAGCAGCCAAGAGGCTAGCCTGGAGACCCAGTACTTC	CASSQEASLETQYF
TRBV6-1	once	TRBJ2-7	-	TGTGCCAGCACCGCGGAAGCCTACGAGCAGTACTTC	CASTAEAYEQYF
TRBV7-9	once	TRBJ2-2	-	TGTGCCAGCAGCTTAGCGCTATCCGGGGGGCGAAGCGGGGAGCTGTTTTTT	CASSLALSGGRSGELFF
TRBV2	-	TRBJ2-7	-	TGTGCCTCCCACAGGGAAAGCTCCTACGAGCAGTACTTC	CASHRESSYEQYF
TRBV9	-	TRBJ2-3	-	TGTGCCAGCAGCGCCGGGATCATCGACACAGATACGCAGTATTTT	CASSAGIIDTDTQYF
TRBV7-3	-	TRBJ1-1	-	TGTGCCAGCAGCTTATCGGTTTCAGGATACACTGAAGCTTTCTTT	CASSLSVSGYTEAFF
TRBV30	few	TRBJ2-1	-	TGTGCCAATGGAAAGAGATGGGGAGCCAATGAGCAGTTCTTC	CANGKRWGANEQFF
TRBV5-1	-	TRBJ2-7	TRBD2	TGCGCCAGCAGCTTGGAGGGACTAGCGGGAGTTAACGAGCAGTACTTC	CASSLEGLAGVNEQYF
TRBV7-6	-	TRBJ1-2	-	TGTGCCAGCAGCTTAGTGGATGGCTACACCTTC	CASSLVDGYTF
TRBV27	-	TRBJ1-3	TRBD1	TGTGCCAGCAGTTTTCGGGACAGGGGAAACACCATATATTTT	CASSFRDRGNTIYF
TRBV30	-	TRBJ2-2	-	TGTGCCTGGACAGGGAACACCGGGGAGCTGTTTTTT	CAWTGNTGELFF
TRBV4-1	-	TRBJ1-1	-	TGCGCCAGCAGCCCCACAGAGGGGAGTCGATCGGGGAACACTGAAGCTTTCTTT	CASSPTEGSRSGNTEAFF
TRBV7-3	-	TRBJ2-5	TRBD1	TGTGCCAGCAGCGCACAGGGGTCGGGAGAGACCCAGTACTTC	CASSAQGSGETQYF
TRBV30	-	TRBJ1-6	-	TGTGCCTCCGGGGGGGCCTATAATTCACCCCTCCACTTT	CASGGAYNSPLHF
TRBV19	-	TRBJ1-1	-	TGTGCCAGTAGTACGTGGGGGAACACTGAAGCTTTCTTT	CASSTWGNTEAFF
TRBV2	-	TRBJ2-1	TRBD2	TGTGCCAGCAGTGGGACTAGCGGGAGATTCGATGAGCAGTTCTTC	CASSGTSGRFDEQFF
TRBV29-1	-	TRBJ1-2	-	TGCAGCGTTGCCGCCGGCCCCTATGGCTACACCTTC	CSVAAGPYGYTF
TRBV5-1	-	TRBJ2-5	TRBD2	TGCGCCAGCAGCTTGGAAGCGGGAGGCGTTAGGGTGGGGTCGGAGACCCAGTACTTC	CASSLEAGGVRVGSETQYF